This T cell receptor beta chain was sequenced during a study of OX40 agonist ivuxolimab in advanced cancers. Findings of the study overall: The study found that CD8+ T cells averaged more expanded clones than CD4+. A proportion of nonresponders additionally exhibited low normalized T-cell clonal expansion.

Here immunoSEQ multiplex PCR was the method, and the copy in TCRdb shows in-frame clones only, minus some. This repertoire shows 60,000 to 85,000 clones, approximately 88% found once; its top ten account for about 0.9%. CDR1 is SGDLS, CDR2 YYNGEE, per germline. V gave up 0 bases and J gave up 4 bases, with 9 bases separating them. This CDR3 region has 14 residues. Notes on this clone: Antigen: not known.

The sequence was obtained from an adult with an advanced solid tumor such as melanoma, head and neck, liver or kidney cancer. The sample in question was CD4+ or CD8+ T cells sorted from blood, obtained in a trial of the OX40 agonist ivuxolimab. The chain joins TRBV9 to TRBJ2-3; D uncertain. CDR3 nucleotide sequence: TGTGCCAGCAGCGTAGTCAGTTTTTCAGATACGCAGTATTTT. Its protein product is CASSVVSFSDTQYF.